This T cell receptor (beta chain) was sequenced for a study of technical replicates of blood from a handful of donors. Germline V gene data show CDR1 as MNHEY and CDR2 as SVGAGI. Between the trimmed V and J ends, which lost 6 bases and 0 bases, there was a span of 12 bases. This CDR3 region has 15 residues. A remark on this clone: This same CDR3 is encoded by further DNA sequences in the sample.

Data came from immunoSEQ multiplex PCR; TCRdb stores just in-frame clones and leaves some out. Of some 70,000 clones in the sample, roughly nine tenths were seen once. Sequenced material: PBMCs. This TCR derives from a human donor in good health. Some clones in this sample may be carry-over from other donors' samples. This chain links TRBV6-5 with TRBJ1-3; no clear D. CDR3 DNA: TGTGCCAGCAGGCTAACCGATCACTCTGGAAACACCATATATTTT. Protein product: CASRLTDHSGNTIYF.